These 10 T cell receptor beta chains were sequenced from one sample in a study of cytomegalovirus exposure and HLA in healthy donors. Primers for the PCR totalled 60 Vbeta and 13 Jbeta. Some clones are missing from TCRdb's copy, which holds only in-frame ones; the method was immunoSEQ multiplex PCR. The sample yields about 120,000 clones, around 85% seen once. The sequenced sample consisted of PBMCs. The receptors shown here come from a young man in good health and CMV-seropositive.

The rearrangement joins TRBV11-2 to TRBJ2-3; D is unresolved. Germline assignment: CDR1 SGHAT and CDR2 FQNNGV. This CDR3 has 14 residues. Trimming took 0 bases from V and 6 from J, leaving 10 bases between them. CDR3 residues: CASSLEIVSDTQYF. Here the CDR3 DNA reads TGTGCCAGCAGCTTAGAGATAGTCTCGGATACGCAGTATTTT.

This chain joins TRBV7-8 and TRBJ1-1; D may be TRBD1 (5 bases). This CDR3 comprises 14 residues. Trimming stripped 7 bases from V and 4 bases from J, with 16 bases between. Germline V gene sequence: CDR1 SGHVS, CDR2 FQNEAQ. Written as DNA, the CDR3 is TGTGCCAGCAATCGGGGCGGGGCCTTCACTGAAGCTTTCTTT. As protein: CASNRGGAFTEAFF. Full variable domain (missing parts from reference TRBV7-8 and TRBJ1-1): GAGVSQSPRYKVAKRGQDVALRCDPISGHVSLFWYQQALGQGPEFLTYFQNEAQLDKSGLPSDRFFAERPEGSVSTLKIQRTQQEDSAVYLCASNRGGAFTEAFFGQGTRLTVV.

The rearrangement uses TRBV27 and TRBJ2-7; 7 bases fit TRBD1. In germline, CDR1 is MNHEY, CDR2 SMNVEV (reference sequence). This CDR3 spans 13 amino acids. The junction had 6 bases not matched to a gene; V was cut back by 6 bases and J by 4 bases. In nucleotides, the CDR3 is TGTGCCAGCAGCTCACTACAGGGGTACGAGCAGTACTTC. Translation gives CASSSLQGYEQYF.

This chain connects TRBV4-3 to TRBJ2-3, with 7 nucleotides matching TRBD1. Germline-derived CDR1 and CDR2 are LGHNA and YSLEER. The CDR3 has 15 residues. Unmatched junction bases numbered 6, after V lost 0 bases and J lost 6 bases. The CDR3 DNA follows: TGCGCCAGCAGCCAAGAGGAAGGGACAGAGGATACGCAGTATTTT. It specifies CASSQEEGTEDTQYF.

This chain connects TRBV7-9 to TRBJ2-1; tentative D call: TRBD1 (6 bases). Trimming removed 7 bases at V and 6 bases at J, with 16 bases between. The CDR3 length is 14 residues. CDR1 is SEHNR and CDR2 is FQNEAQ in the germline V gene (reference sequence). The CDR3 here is CASTSSGAANEQFF. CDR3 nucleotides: TGTGCCAGCACCTCTTCAGGGGCAGCCAATGAGCAGTTCTTC.

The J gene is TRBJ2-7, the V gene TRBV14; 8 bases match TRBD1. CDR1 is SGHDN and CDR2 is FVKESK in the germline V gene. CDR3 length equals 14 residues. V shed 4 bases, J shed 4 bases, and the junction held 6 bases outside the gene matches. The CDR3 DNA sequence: TGTGCCAGCAGCCCGGGACAGGAATTGTACGAGCAGTACTTC. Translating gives CASSPGQELYEQYF.

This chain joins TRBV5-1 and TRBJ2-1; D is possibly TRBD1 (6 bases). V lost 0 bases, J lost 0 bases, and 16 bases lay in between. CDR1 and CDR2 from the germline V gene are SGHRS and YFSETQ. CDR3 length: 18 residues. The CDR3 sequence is CASSLGTFQGFSYNEQFF. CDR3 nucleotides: TGCGCCAGCAGCTTGGGGACATTTCAGGGGTTCTCCTACAATGAGCAGTTCTTC.

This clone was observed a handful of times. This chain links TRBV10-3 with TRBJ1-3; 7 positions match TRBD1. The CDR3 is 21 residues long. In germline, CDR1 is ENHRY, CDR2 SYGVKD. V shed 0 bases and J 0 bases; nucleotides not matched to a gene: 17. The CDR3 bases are TGTGCCATCAGTGAGTCCCCCGCGGTCGGGACAGCCCAATTCTCTGGAAACACCATATATTTT. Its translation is CAISESPAVGTAQFSGNTIYF.

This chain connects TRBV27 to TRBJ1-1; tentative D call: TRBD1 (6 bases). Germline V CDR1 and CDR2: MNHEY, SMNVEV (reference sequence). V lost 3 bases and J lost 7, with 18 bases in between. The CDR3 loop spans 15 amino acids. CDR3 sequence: CASSFTPGVSREAFF. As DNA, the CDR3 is TGTGCCAGCAGTTTTACCCCAGGGGTTTCCCGTGAAGCTTTCTTT.

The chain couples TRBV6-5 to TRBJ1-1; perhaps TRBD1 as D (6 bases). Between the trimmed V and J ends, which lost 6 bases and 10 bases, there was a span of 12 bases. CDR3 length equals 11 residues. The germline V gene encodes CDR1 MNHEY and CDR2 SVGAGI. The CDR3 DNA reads TGTGCCAGCAGACAGGGTGCGGCAGCTTTCTTT. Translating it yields CASRQGAAAFF.